These 21 T cell receptor beta chains were sequenced from one sample in a study of blood T cell repertoires in COVID-19. The repertoire was sequenced with immunoSEQ multiplex PCR; TCRdb's copy has only in-frame clones and lacks some. The sample lists 95,000 to 150,000 clones, roughly 88% occurring once. Specimen: peripheral blood. These receptor sequences come from a man aged 50 to 59 with acute or convalescent COVID-19.

The gene calls are TRBV5-1 and TRBJ2-7, with TRBD1 matching 7 bases. With V trimmed by 0 bases and J by 2 bases, 8 bases remained unmatched. This CDR3 has 16 residues. Germline CDR1 and CDR2: SGHRS and YFSETQ. The CDR3 reads CASSLEVGTAAYEQYF. The DNA for the CDR3 is TGCGCCAGCAGCTTGGAGGTCGGGACAGCAGCCTACGAGCAGTACTTC.

The chain combines TRBV21-1 with TRBJ1-2; the D segment call TRBD1 is taken from the table without a DNA check. TRBV21-1 is a listed pseudogene. The CDR3 extends over 22 amino acids. The CDR3 loop is CASSKALLSLQLRPGNNDGYTF. The CDR3 coding sequence is TGTGCCAGCAGCAAAGCGCTTTTGAGCCTACAGTTAAGGCCCGGTAATAATGATGGCTACACCTTC.

CDR3 sequence (DNA): TGTGCCAGCAGTGCAGGGGCGGCCTATGGCTACACCTTC. Translation gives CASSAGAAYGYTF. The chain has TRBV27 and TRBJ1-2, with D perhaps TRBD1 (6 bases). The CDR3 length is 13 residues. Looked up from germline, CDR1 is MNHEY and CDR2 is SMNVEV (reference sequence). Deletions cut 5 bases from V and 4 bases from J, with 11 bases between.

This sequence joins TRBV19 and TRBJ2-3, with TRBD1 matching over 10 bases. The V segment lost 5 bases and the J segment 0 bases; nucleotides outside the gene matches: 14. The CDR3 contains 19 residues. Germline V gene lookup returns CDR1 LNHDA and CDR2 SQIVND (reference sequence). The CDR3 region has the DNA TGTGCCAGTAGTCCCTCCGGGACAGGGGTCATTGGTAGCACAGATACGCAGTATTTT. Translated, it gives CASSPSGTGVIGSTDTQYF. The complete variable domain, with remaining parts taken from reference TRBV19 and TRBJ2-3, reads DGGITQSPKYLFRKEGQNVTLSCEQNLNHDAMYWYRQDPGQGLRLIYYSQIVNDFQKGDIAEGYSVSREKKESFPLTVTSAQKNPTAFYLCASSPSGTGVIGSTDTQYFGPGTRLTVL.

The chain joins TRBV11-3 to TRBJ1-2; 8 positions match TRBD1. CDR1 is SGHNT and CDR2 is YENEEA in the germline V gene. V gave up 2 bases and J gave up 3 bases; unmatched junction bases: 11. This CDR3 is 17 amino acids long. As DNA, the CDR3 is TGTGCCAGCAGCTTAAACGTCGGGCAGGGGGCATACTATGGCTACACCTTC. It codes for CASSLNVGQGAYYGYTF.

This sequence joins TRBV3-1 (or the pseudogene TRBV3-2) and TRBJ2-3, with D perhaps matching TRBD2 (6 bases). The CDR3 contains 16 residues. CDR1 LGHDT and CDR2 YNNKEL come from the germline V gene (reference sequence). V lost 0 bases to trimming and J lost 5 bases, with 15 bases between them. CDR3 sequence: CASSQDTSPKGDTQYF. The CDR3 DNA follows: TGTGCCAGCAGCCAAGATACTAGCCCCAAGGGAGATACGCAGTATTTT.

The genes are TRBV6-5 and TRBJ2-7; D might be TRBD2 (6 bases). The CDR3 has 15 amino acids. Germline loops: CDR1 MNHEY, CDR2 SVGAGI. V was cut by 0 bases and J by 3 bases, with 12 bases left in between. CDR3: CASSYSGGRNYEQYF. CDR3 in DNA: TGTGCCAGCAGTTACTCTGGGGGGAGAAACTACGAGCAGTACTTC.

The chain links TRBV3-1 (or the pseudogene TRBV3-2) to TRBJ1-1, with D maybe TRBD1 (5 bases). The V end was cut by 4 bases, the J end by 1 base, with 10 bases between. CDR1 and CDR2 from the germline V gene are LGHDT and YNNKEL (reference sequence). CDR3 length: 14 residues. In DNA, the CDR3 is TGTGCCAGCAGCCTTTCTACAGGGAACACTGAAGCTTTCTTT. Translating gives CASSLSTGNTEAFF.

This chain uses TRBV7-2 with TRBJ2-5, with D maybe TRBD1 (5 bases). V dropped 5 bases and J dropped 5 bases, with 15 bases sitting between them. Germline values: CDR1 SGHTA, CDR2 FQGNSA. This CDR3 spans 14 amino acids. The CDR3 protein is CASSLGWSGETQYF. The CDR3 nucleotides read TGTGCCAGCAGCCTAGGGTGGTCAGGGGAGACCCAGTACTTC.

J is TRBJ1-2 and V is TRBV10-3; 7 bases line up with TRBD1. The CDR3 spans 14 residues. Germline V CDR1 and CDR2: ENHRY, SYGVKD. The ends lost 7 bases at V and 3 bases at J; junction bases unmatched: 8. The CDR3 bases are TGTGCCATCACCGGACAGGAAGGGTACTATGGCTACACCTTC. It yields the protein CAITGQEGYYGYTF.

The chain combines TRBV3-1 (or the pseudogene TRBV3-2) with TRBJ2-7; 12 bases map to TRBD2. V dropped 6 bases and J dropped 5; count of bases not matched to a gene: 8. Germline-derived CDR1 and CDR2 are LGHDT and YNNKEL (reference sequence). There are 15 residues in the CDR3. The CDR3 DNA reads TGTGCCAGCAGTCCTAGGACTAGCGGGAACCACGAGCAGTACTTC. Residues: CASSPRTSGNHEQYF.

V usage is TRBV6-2 or TRBV6-3 and J usage is TRBJ1-5; possible D gene TRBD1, 5 bases. V dropped 3 bases and J dropped 6 bases, with 12 bases sitting between them. This CDR3 has 14 amino acids. Germline V gene sequence: CDR1 MNHEY, CDR2 SVGEGT. The CDR3 is CASSYGGMAQPQHF. The CDR3 region has the DNA TGTGCCAGCAGTTATGGGGGGATGGCTCAGCCCCAGCATTTT.

The chain combines TRBV3-1 (or the pseudogene TRBV3-2) with TRBJ1-4; D is perhaps TRBD1 (6 bases). CDR1 and CDR2 from the germline V gene are LGHDT and YNNKEL (reference sequence). Trimming cost V 4 bases and J 0 bases, with 12 bases left between them. The CDR3 covers 16 residues. CDR3 DNA: TGTGCCAGCAGCCGTAACAGGGCTGCAACTAATGAAAAACTGTTTTTT. Its protein is CASSRNRAATNEKLFF.

This chain joins TRBV6-6 and TRBJ2-7; TRBD2 aligns across 15 bases. The trim removed 5 bases at V and 9 bases at J, leaving 8 bases unmatched. Germline CDR1 is MNHNY and CDR2 is SVGAGI (reference sequence). The CDR3 has 15 amino acids. CDR3 in amino acids: CASSLGLAGGPVQYF. CDR3 sequence (DNA): TGTGCCAGCAGTCTCGGACTAGCGGGAGGGCCGGTGCAGTACTTC.

The chain carries TRBV14 and TRBJ2-2; TRBD2 matches at 8 bases. V lost 3 bases to trimming and J lost 6 bases; unmatched junction nucleotides: 9. The germline gives CDR1 SGHDN, CDR2 FVKESK. CDR3 size: 16 residues. The CDR3 loop is CASSHFQAGAAGELFF. The DNA of the CDR3 is TGTGCCAGCAGCCACTTTCAAGCGGGAGCAGCCGGGGAGCTGTTTTTT. Combining the CDR3 with reference TRBV14 and TRBJ2-2 gives the whole variable domain EAGVTQFPSHSVIEKGQTVTLRCDPISGHDNLYWYRRVMGKEIKFLLHFVKESKQDESGMPNNRFLAERTGGTYSTLKVQPAELEDSGVYFCASSHFQAGAAGELFFGEGSRLTVL.

CDR3 sequence: CASSLGSQGYNEQFF. The CDR3 nucleotides read TGTGCCAGCAGCTTAGGCTCACAGGGCTACAATGAGCAGTTCTTC. The chain carries TRBV11-2 and TRBJ2-1; D is perhaps TRBD1 (6 bases). Between the trimmed V and J ends, which lost 1 base and 3 bases, there was a span of 10 bases. The CDR3 runs to 15 residues. Germline CDR1 and CDR2: SGHAT and FQNNGV.

This clone is judged medium-sized. The V gene is TRBV6-2 or TRBV6-3, the J gene TRBJ2-7; 11 positions match TRBD1. Unmatched junction bases numbered 7, after V lost 5 bases and J lost 7 bases. This CDR3 is 14 amino acids long. The germline CDR1 and CDR2 sequences are MNHEY and SVGEGT. The CDR3 reads CASSPGQGAKEQYF. The CDR3 region has the DNA TGTGCCAGCAGTCCCGGACAGGGGGCTAAAGAGCAGTACTTC.

The V gene is TRBV12-5, the J gene TRBJ2-3; tentative D call: TRBD2 (6 bases). Germline assignment: CDR1 LGHNT and CDR2 FRNRAP. This CDR3 region has 17 residues. V lost 2 bases, J lost 2 bases, and 17 bases lay in between. The chain's CDR3 is CASGLLRGGPHTDTQYF. CDR3 nucleotides: TGTGCTAGTGGTTTGCTTCGGGGAGGCCCCCACACAGATACGCAGTATTTT.

This clone was seen a handful of times. The chain links TRBV2 to TRBJ1-6; 7 bases match TRBD1. The trim removed 4 bases at V and 9 bases at J, leaving 9 bases unmatched. Per germline, CDR1 SNHLY and CDR2 FYNNEI. This CDR3 region has 15 residues. The CDR3 sequence: CASSAVTGTGSPLHF. The DNA of the CDR3 is TGTGCCAGCAGTGCCGTGACAGGGACGGGTTCACCCCTCCACTTT.

The chain carries TRBV4-3 and TRBJ2-4; tentative D call: TRBD1 (6 bases). There are 13 residues in the CDR3. Germline V CDR1 and CDR2: LGHNA, YSLEER. With 2 bases removed from V and 8 bases from J, the gap between germline ends came to 10 bases. DNA of the CDR3: TGCGCCAGCAGCCAAAGGGGGTCTGACATTCAGTACTTC. As protein: CASSQRGSDIQYF.

V gene TRBV18 combines with J gene TRBJ2-7, with TRBD2 as a possible D gene (6 bases). Trimming left V 2 bases short and J 4 bases short, with 27 bases between. Germline CDR1 and CDR2: KGHSH and LQKENI. The CDR3 has 19 residues. The CDR3 is CASSPEATSLGRSPYEQYF. DNA of the CDR3: TGTGCCAGCTCACCAGAGGCCACTAGCCTTGGACGGTCGCCATACGAGCAGTACTTC.